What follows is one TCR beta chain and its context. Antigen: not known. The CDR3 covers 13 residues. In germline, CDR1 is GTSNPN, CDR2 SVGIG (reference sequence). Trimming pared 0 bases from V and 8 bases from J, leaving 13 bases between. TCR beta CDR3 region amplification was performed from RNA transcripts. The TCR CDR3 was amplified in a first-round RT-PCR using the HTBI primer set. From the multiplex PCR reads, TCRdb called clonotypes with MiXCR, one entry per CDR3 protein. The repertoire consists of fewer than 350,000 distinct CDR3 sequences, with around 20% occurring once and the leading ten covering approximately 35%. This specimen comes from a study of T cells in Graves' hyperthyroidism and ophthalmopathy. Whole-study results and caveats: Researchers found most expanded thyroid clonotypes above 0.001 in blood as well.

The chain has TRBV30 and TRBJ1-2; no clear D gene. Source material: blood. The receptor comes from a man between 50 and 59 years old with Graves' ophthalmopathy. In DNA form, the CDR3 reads TGTGCCTGGAGTGTTTCAAATTCCTTGGGCTACACCTTC. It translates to CAWSVSNSLGYTF.